Sequencing of this T cell receptor (beta chain) was carried out in a study of blood T cell repertoires in COVID-19. The CDR3 runs to 13 residues. Per germline, CDR1 ENHRY and CDR2 SYGVKD. V was cut by 4 bases and J by 0 bases, with 6 bases left in between. As processed by the authors: Reference gene primer amplification gave nucleated cell count estimates. Assay: immunoSEQ multiplex PCR; the TCRdb copy retains only in-frame clones and omits some. V, J and clone size are those of that table, while D and trimming were read from the DNA. The sample shows approximately 50,000 clones, roughly 77% of them seen only once.

The sequence came from a man aged 60 to 69 with COVID-19, enrolled during active disease. The rearrangement joins TRBV10-3 to TRBJ1-1; the D is unclear. The sample taken for sequencing was peripheral blood. CDR3 DNA: TGTGCCATCAGTGCCCATTTGAACACTGAAGCTTTCTTT. Its protein is CAISAHLNTEAFF.